The 18 T cell receptor beta chains in this list originate from one sample, sequenced in a study of blood T cell repertoires in COVID-19. TCRdb keeps only in-frame clones here, not all; method: immunoSEQ multiplex PCR. The repertoire holds 250,000 or so clones, with about 84% as singletons. Sequencing was carried out using peripheral blood. These receptors were collected from an elderly man with acute or convalescent COVID-19.

This chain joins TRBV29-1 and TRBJ2-3; a weak D match, TRBD2 (6 bases). This CDR3 has 13 amino acids. V lost 4 bases and J 3 bases, leaving 11 bases between the germline ends. Per the germline V gene, CDR1 is SQVTM and CDR2 is ANQGSEA. In DNA form, the CDR3 reads TGCAGCGTTGGCGGGGTGCGAACAGATACGCAGTATTTT. The encoded protein is CSVGGVRTDTQYF.

This chain links TRBV11-1 with TRBJ2-2; tentatively, D is TRBD2 (6 bases). CDR1 is SGHAT, CDR2 FQDESV, per germline (reference sequence). The CDR3 is 13 amino acids. V dropped 2 bases and J dropped 5 bases, with 6 bases sitting between them. CDR3 residues: CASSLRETGELFF. Here the CDR3 DNA reads TGTGCCAGCAGCTTACGGGAGACCGGGGAGCTGTTTTTT.

Here the CDR3 DNA reads TGTGCCAGCAGTGAAGCCGGGACACCTCCAATGTTTTCTCCCCTCCACTTT. It is translated as CASSEAGTPPMFSPLHF. This rearrangement joins TRBV28 to TRBJ1-6, with D possibly being TRBD1 (6 bases). V lost 5 bases and J lost 13, with 27 bases in between. Per the germline V gene, CDR1 is MDHEN and CDR2 is SYDVKM. CDR3 size: 17 residues.

CDR3 protein: CASSWTGGLNTEAFF. The DNA for the CDR3 is TGTGCCAGCAGTTGGACTGGGGGCCTGAACACTGAAGCTTTCTTT. This sequence joins TRBV6-5 and TRBJ1-1, with a weak D call TRBD1 (6 bases). Trimming took off 4 bases at V and 0 bases at J, with 12 bases between the two ends. Germline V gene data show CDR1 as MNHEY and CDR2 as SVGAGI. The CDR3 sequence is 15 residues long.

The chain uses TRBV5-1 and TRBJ2-1, with 13 bases identical to TRBD2. The V gene end was trimmed by 4 bases and the J gene end by 8 bases; junction bases not matched to a gene: 9. CDR1 and CDR2 from the germline V gene are SGHRS and YFSETQ. The CDR3 contains 16 residues. Here the CDR3 DNA reads TGCGCCAGCAGCATTACTAGCGGGAGGGCTTACGATGAGCAGTTCTTC. Its protein is CASSITSGRAYDEQFF.

The chain recombines TRBV28 with TRBJ1-2; TRBD1 might be the D (6 bases). V was shortened by 4 bases and J by 2 bases, with 17 bases between the two germline ends. Germline V lookup: CDR1 MDHEN, CDR2 SYDVKM. The CDR3 has 16 residues. CDR3 loop: CASSSFRQVVNYGYTF. The CDR3 DNA sequence: TGTGCCAGCAGTTCTTTCCGACAGGTCGTCAACTATGGCTACACCTTC.

V and J are TRBV28 and TRBJ1-5; 9 nucleotides align to TRBD1. Germline V gene sequence: CDR1 MDHEN, CDR2 SYDVKM. J lost 4 bases, V lost 11 bases, and 3 bases had no gene match. This CDR3 is built from 12 residues. In nucleotides, the CDR3 is TGTGCCGGACAGGGGAGGAATCAGCCCCAGCATTTT. Encoded protein: CAGQGRNQPQHF.

The rearrangement links TRBV5-5 to TRBJ2-1; D gene unclear. CDR3 length: 11 residues. In germline, CDR1 is SGHKS, CDR2 YYEKEE (reference sequence). Trimming pared 4 bases from V and 12 bases from J, leaving 11 bases between. CDR3 loop: CASSAEMMQFF. In nucleotides, the CDR3 is TGTGCCAGCAGCGCCGAGATGATGCAGTTCTTC.

The CDR3 sequence: CASSPRSGLAAAFSYNEQFF. CDR3 DNA: TGTGCCAGCAGCCCCAGGTCCGGACTAGCGGCAGCTTTCTCCTACAATGAGCAGTTCTTC. The chain couples TRBV7-8 to TRBJ2-1; TRBD2 matches at 10 bases. Germline assignment: CDR1 SGHVS and CDR2 FQNEAQ. Trimming took 5 bases from V and 0 from J; bases not matched to a gene: 16. The CDR3 loop spans 20 amino acids.

The chain employs TRBV5-5 and TRBJ1-2, with D perhaps matching TRBD1 (5 bases). CDR3 size: 15 residues. Trimming shortened V by 0 bases and J by 7 bases, and 16 bases separated the two germline ends. Germline lookup yields CDR1 SGHKS and CDR2 YYEKEE (reference sequence). CDR3 bases: TGTGCCAGCAGCTTGGTAACAGGTCCTTACGCTGGCTACACCTTC. Translating it yields CASSLVTGPYAGYTF.

The J gene is TRBJ1-1, the V gene TRBV28, with D maybe TRBD1 (6 bases). The ends were cut back, 4 bases at V and 1 base at J, with 7 bases in the middle. There are 13 residues in the CDR3. CDR1 is MDHEN and CDR2 is SYDVKM in the germline V gene. CDR3 sequence: CASSSTGNTEAFF. CDR3 sequence (DNA): TGTGCCAGCAGTTCGACAGGGAACACTGAAGCTTTCTTT.

The rearrangement links TRBV6-5 to TRBJ2-1; TRBD1 matches at 12 bases. Per germline, CDR1 MNHEY and CDR2 SVGAGI. The ends lost 6 bases at V and 8 bases at J; junction bases unmatched: 8. The CDR3 is made up of 15 amino acids. The DNA of the CDR3 is TGTGCCAGCAGGAAACAGGGACAGGGGGCCTATGAGCAGTTCTTC. Its protein is CASRKQGQGAYEQFF.

This clone has ten or more counts. The chain employs TRBV6-1 and TRBJ2-3; D is possibly TRBD2 (6 bases). V lost 3 bases, J lost 5 bases, and 9 bases lay in between. CDR1 MNHNS and CDR2 SASEGT come from the germline V gene. CDR3 length equals 13 residues. The CDR3 loop reads CASSEGEVDTQYF. CDR3 coding DNA: TGTGCCAGCAGTGAGGGGGAGGTAGATACGCAGTATTTT.

The CDR3 sequence: CASKLSSYNSPLHF. The DNA for the CDR3 is TGTGCCAGCAAACTGAGCTCCTATAATTCACCCCTCCACTTT. The J gene is TRBJ1-6, the V gene TRBV27; D not certain. V dropped 7 bases and J dropped 0 bases, with 7 bases sitting between them. CDR1 is MNHEY, CDR2 SMNVEV, per germline (reference sequence). The CDR3 spans 14 residues.

V gene TRBV6-5 combines with J gene TRBJ2-5; tentative D call: TRBD2 (5 bases). This CDR3 region has 15 residues. CDR1 and CDR2 from the germline V gene are MNHEY and SVGAGI. The ends were cut back, 0 bases at V and 1 base at J, with 9 bases in the middle. For the CDR3, the DNA is TGTGCCAGCAGTTACTCGAGGGTTACCCAAGAGACCCAGTACTTC. Translating gives CASSYSRVTQETQYF.

This chain joins TRBV7-9 and TRBJ1-1, with D possibly TRBD1 on 6 matching bases. The CDR3 is 16 amino acids. Trimming shortened V by 5 bases and J by 4 bases, and 20 bases separated the two germline ends. Germline V lookup: CDR1 SEHNR, CDR2 FQNEAQ (reference sequence). CDR3 nucleotide sequence: TGTGCCAGCAGCCGAGCAGGACAGACCCGTGTCACTGAAGCTTTCTTT. Protein product: CASSRAGQTRVTEAFF.

The chain carries TRBV7-8 and TRBJ2-3, with 8 bases fitting TRBD2. The V gene's germline CDR1 is SGHVS and CDR2 FQNEAQ. The CDR3 runs to 18 residues. V shed 1 base, J shed 6 bases, and the junction held 15 bases outside the gene matches. CDR3 amino acids: CASSLGSGAGLSVDTQYF. The CDR3 region has the DNA TGTGCCAGCAGCTTAGGTAGCGGGGCGGGACTCTCGGTCGATACGCAGTATTTT.

The V gene is TRBV28, the J gene TRBJ1-2, with D possibly matching TRBD1 (5 bases). This CDR3 is built from 12 residues. CDR1 MDHEN and CDR2 SYDVKM come from the germline V gene. V was trimmed by 7 bases and J by 8 bases, leaving 14 bases between them. The CDR3 DNA reads as TGTGCCAGCACTACGACAGCCTGGGGCTACACCTTC. It yields the protein CASTTTAWGYTF.